This T cell receptor (beta chain) was captured by sequencing in a study of OX40 agonist ivuxolimab in advanced cancers. Background on the study: Among those treated, three patients had partial responses, one with hepatocellular carcinoma and two with cutaneous melanoma.

The repertoire was sequenced with immunoSEQ multiplex PCR; TCRdb's copy has only in-frame clones and lacks some. The sample holds about 76,000 clones, around 86% seen once. Findings and limits, study-wide: Expanded peripheral T cell antigen specificity was not determined.

This clone was recorded once. Antigen specificity is unknown. CDR1 and CDR2 from the germline V gene are SGHTA and FQGNSA. Trimming took 6 bases from V and 7 from J; bases not matched to a gene: 14. CDR3 size: 17 residues. The rearrangement uses TRBV7-2 and TRBJ2-2, with TRBD2 matching 10 bases. The sequence came from an adult with an advanced solid tumor such as melanoma, head and neck, liver or kidney cancer. Specimen: CD4+ or CD8+ T cells sorted from blood, collected in a trial of the OX40 agonist ivuxolimab. The CDR3 loop reads CASSPGPSGRGIGELFF. Written as DNA, the CDR3 is TGTGCCAGCAGTCCAGGACCGAGCGGGAGGGGGATCGGGGAGCTGTTTTTT.